The 30 T cell receptor beta chains listed next were all sequenced from one sample in a study of T-cell reconstitution after alpha-beta-depleted transplantation in children. Molecular barcoding with unique molecular identifiers was used for the TCRbeta library. TCRdb analysed the PCR reads with MiXCR anew, one entry per CDR3 protein. Of approximately 250,000 distinct CDR3 sequences in the sample, 9% to 10% were seen once. The sequences come from PBMCs from the stem cell graft donor, collected from the stem cell graft. These receptors came from a human donor who donated a stem cell graft to a child with SCID.

The chain carries TRBV28 and TRBJ2-2; unclear D gene. V was trimmed by 3 bases and J by 7 bases, leaving 12 bases between them. Germline CDR1 and CDR2: MDHEN and SYDVKM. CDR3 size: 14 residues. The CDR3, as DNA: TGTGCCAGCAGTTTGTACAGCGAGGACGGGGAGCTGTTTTTT. Its translation: CASSLYSEDGELFF.

This clonotype has at least ten counts. V and J are TRBV5-1 and TRBJ2-5; no reliable D call. V lost 4 bases, J lost 7 bases, and 17 bases lay in between. The CDR3 contains 14 residues. Germline V CDR1 and CDR2: SGHRS, YFSETQ. The CDR3 bases are TGCGCCAGCAGCACCTCTGACCGCCTGGGGACCCAGTACTTC. Translated: CASSTSDRLGTQYF.

Many counts were recorded for this clonotype. V and J are TRBV20-1 and TRBJ2-1, with D unclear. The CDR3 is made up of 10 amino acids. CDR1 is DFQATT, CDR2 SNEGSKA, per germline (reference sequence). V lost 6 bases and J 4 bases, leaving 4 bases between the germline ends. CDR3 amino acids: CSAHYNEQFF. CDR3 nucleotides: TGCAGTGCCCATTACAATGAGCAGTTCTTC.

Ten or more counts support this clonotype. The chain employs TRBV12-3 or TRBV12-4 and TRBJ2-3; a possible D gene is TRBD1 (5 bases). The CDR3 extends over 13 amino acids. V dropped 5 bases and J dropped 8 bases, with 14 bases sitting between them. CDR3 region: CASSVGQGGTQYF. The CDR3 nucleotides read TGTGCCAGCAGTGTCGGGCAGGGTGGTACGCAGTATTTT.

A few counts support this clonotype. CDR3: CACSISLSTDTQYF. The CDR3 nucleotides read TGTGCCTGTTCCATTAGCTTGAGCACAGATACGCAGTATTTT. This chain connects TRBV30 to TRBJ2-3, with D hard to call. Per germline, CDR1 GTSNPN and CDR2 SVGIG (reference sequence). The CDR3 spans 14 residues. V was cut by 6 bases and J by 0 bases, with 13 bases left in between.

The chain employs TRBV4-3 and TRBJ2-1; 9 nucleotides agree with TRBD2. Germline-derived CDR1 and CDR2 are LGHNA and YSLEER. The CDR3 loop spans 18 amino acids. V trimming: 1 base; J trimming: 3 bases; junction bases outside the gene matches: 10. Here the CDR3 DNA reads TGCGCCAGCAGCCAAGGTGGGTCTAGCGGGGCACTCTACAATGAGCAGTTCTTC. It translates to CASSQGGSSGALYNEQFF.

Many counts were recorded for this clonotype. The genes are TRBV20-1 and TRBJ1-2; D unresolved. Per the germline V gene, CDR1 is DFQATT and CDR2 is SNEGSKA (reference sequence). The CDR3 has 14 amino acids. Between the trimmed V and J ends, which lost 1 base and 0 bases, there was a span of 9 bases. CDR3 sequence (DNA): TGCAGTGCTAGAGCGGGATTTACTAACTATGGCTACACCTTC. It yields the protein CSARAGFTNYGYTF.

There are a few counts of this clonotype. This sequence joins TRBV20-1 and TRBJ2-5; 9 nucleotides align to TRBD1. Trimming cost V 3 bases and J 5 bases; bases outside gene matches: 7. Germline-derived CDR1 and CDR2 are DFQATT and SNEGSKA (reference sequence). The CDR3 spans 14 residues. The CDR3 DNA sequence: TGCAGTGCTAGTTTTGACAGGGGGTGGGAGACCCAGTACTTC. Translating it yields CSASFDRGWETQYF.

This clonotype has only a few counts. The V call is TRBV5-1, the J call TRBJ2-5; 13 nucleotides match TRBD2. The germline V gene encodes CDR1 SGHRS and CDR2 YFSETQ. This CDR3 spans 17 amino acids. V shed 4 bases and J 4 bases; nucleotides not matched to a gene: 10. CDR3 amino acids: CASSPGTSGTGRETQYF. The DNA for the CDR3 is TGCGCCAGCAGCCCGGGGACTAGCGGGACTGGGCGAGAGACCCAGTACTTC.

The table lists this clonotype with many counts. This chain uses TRBV7-2 with TRBJ2-3; 8 nucleotides agree with TRBD2. The CDR3 totals 15 residues. The ends lost 5 bases at V and 3 bases at J; junction bases unmatched: 7. Germline CDR1 SGHTA, CDR2 FQGNSA. The CDR3 protein is CASSPGGGGTDTQYF. CDR3 nucleotide sequence: TGTGCCAGCAGCCCCGGGGGGGGAGGGACAGATACGCAGTATTTT.

This clonotype was seen ten or more times. The gene calls are TRBV29-1 and TRBJ2-7; 8 bases map to TRBD1. CDR1 is SQVTM and CDR2 is ANQGSEA in the germline V gene. V trimming: 6 bases; J trimming: 1 base; junction bases outside the gene matches: 5. This CDR3 region has 13 residues. DNA of the CDR3: TGCAGCGTCAGGACAGGGTCGTCCTACGAGCAGTACTTC. Its translation is CSVRTGSSYEQYF.

Note on this clonotype: The junction differs from germline at one of its ends, possibly a read error. The rearrangement links TRBV20-1 to TRBJ1-1, with 8 bases that match TRBD1. The length of the CDR3 is 16 residues. The V gene's germline CDR1 is DFQATT and CDR2 SNEGSKA (reference sequence). Written as DNA, the CDR3 is TGCTGTGCTAGGGTCGTGCAGGGGGCGATGTTCGCTGAAGCTTTCTTT. It translates to CCARVVQGAMFAEAFF.

This clonotype was observed at least ten times. The chain carries TRBV12-3 or TRBV12-4 and TRBJ1-2; D possibly corresponds to TRBD1 (6 bases). This CDR3 has 13 residues. The CDR3 DNA is TGTGCTATCCAGGGGTTCAATGACGGGGGCTACACCTTC. As protein: CAIQGFNDGGYTF.

This clonotype has a count of ten or more. This sequence joins TRBV7-2 and TRBJ1-1; TRBD1 agrees at 9 bases. Germline V lookup: CDR1 SGHTA, CDR2 FQGNSA. The CDR3 contains 14 residues. J lost 3 bases, V lost 5 bases, and 4 bases had no gene match. The CDR3 nucleotides are TGTGCCAGCAGCACACGGACAGGGGACACTGAAGCTTTCTTT. As protein: CASSTRTGDTEAFF.

The sample holds a few counts of this clonotype. This sequence joins TRBV12-3 or TRBV12-4 and TRBJ1-5, with TRBD1 identical over 8 bases. The CDR3 covers 15 residues. The trim removed 5 bases at V and 7 bases at J, leaving 10 bases unmatched. This CDR3 is CASSDGQGDGQPQHF. The DNA for the CDR3 is TGTGCCAGCAGTGACGGACAGGGTGACGGCCAGCCCCAGCATTTT.

This clonotype was counted at least ten times. CDR3 amino acids: CATRGTGTEAFF. CDR3 sequence (DNA): TGTGCCACCAGGGGGACAGGGACTGAAGCTTTCTTT. The V and J genes are TRBV24-1 and TRBJ1-1; 9 nucleotides align to TRBD1. The length of the CDR3 is 12 residues. The V gene's germline CDR1 is KGHDR and CDR2 SFDVKD. V trimming: 7 bases; J trimming: 5 bases; junction bases outside the gene matches: 1.

This clonotype was recorded many times. The chain combines TRBV6-5 with TRBJ1-6; D is unclear. CDR1 and CDR2 (germline): MNHEY, SVGAGI. The CDR3 loop spans 14 amino acids. V was pared by 2 bases and J by 8 bases, with 10 bases between. The CDR3 coding sequence is TGTGCCAGCAGTTACCCGACTCCGGATTCACCCCTCCACTTT. It translates to CASSYPTPDSPLHF.

The chain is built from TRBV12-3 or TRBV12-4 and TRBJ2-3; no definite D call. Deletions cut 3 bases from V and 0 bases from J, with 7 bases between. The CDR3 contains 14 residues. The CDR3 region has the DNA TGTGCCAGCAGTTTTGTCGGGAGCACAGATACGCAGTATTTT. Encoded protein: CASSFVGSTDTQYF.

This clonotype was recorded many times. This rearrangement joins TRBV4-1 to TRBJ2-7, with a tentative D call TRBD1 (5 bases). The germline CDR1 and CDR2 sequences are MGHRA and YSYEKL. This CDR3 has 15 amino acids. V lost 4 bases to trimming and J lost 2 bases, with 15 bases between them. CDR3 DNA: TGCGCCAGCAGCCGTGCAGGGCAGCCCACCTACGAGCAGTACTTC. As protein: CASSRAGQPTYEQYF.

The chain links TRBV18 to TRBJ1-2; no clear D. V was shortened by 4 bases and J by 4 bases, with 10 bases between the two germline ends. CDR1 and CDR2 (germline): KGHSH, LQKENI. The CDR3 totals 13 residues. The CDR3 coding sequence is TGTGCCAGCTCACGACTCGGGCGCTATGGCTACACCTTC. Translating gives CASSRLGRYGYTF.

This clonotype was found many times. The chain couples TRBV24-1 to TRBJ2-2, with D unresolved. Looked up from germline, CDR1 is KGHDR and CDR2 is SFDVKD. This CDR3 comprises 12 residues. The V gene lost 7 bases and the J gene lost 4 bases, with 6 bases spanning the gap. The CDR3 protein is CATRTITGELFF. Written as DNA, the CDR3 is TGTGCCACCAGGACGATCACCGGGGAGCTGTTTTTT.

This clonotype was observed at least ten times. This chain connects TRBV5-5 to TRBJ1-5; possibly TRBD1 for D (6 bases). The CDR3 runs 15 residues. Germline assignment: CDR1 SGHKS and CDR2 YYEKEE (reference sequence). V lost 4 bases and J lost 0, with 11 bases in between. The CDR3 bases are TGTGCCAGCAGCCTACGGACAGATAGCAATCAGCCCCAGCATTTT. Protein sequence: CASSLRTDSNQPQHF.

This clonotype was picked up many times. V usage is TRBV18 and J usage is TRBJ1-1; no clear D gene. The V and J ends lost 5 bases and 1 base respectively, with 8 bases between them. This CDR3 contains 13 residues. Germline CDR1 KGHSH, CDR2 LQKENI. The DNA for the CDR3 is TGTGCCAGCTCAAATTCAGAGAACACTGAAGCTTTCTTT. It encodes CASSNSENTEAFF. Full variable domain (missing parts from reference TRBV18 and TRBJ1-1): NAGVMQNPRHLVRRRGQEARLRCSPMKGHSHVYWYRQLPEEGLKFMVYLQKENIIDESGMPKERFSAEFPKEGPSILRIQQVVRGDSAAYFCASSNSENTEAFFGQGTRLTVV.

The chain carries TRBV3-1 and TRBJ2-2; 9 bases match TRBD1. The CDR3 length is 15 residues. After removal of 5 bases from V and 1 base from J, the junction contained 2 bases not matched to a gene. In germline, CDR1 is LGHDT, CDR2 YNNKEL (reference sequence). CDR3 nucleotide sequence: TGTGCCAGCAGCGGACAGGGGCAGAACACCGGGGAGCTGTTTTTT. Protein sequence: CASSGQGQNTGELFF.

This clonotype was observed many times. J is TRBJ1-4 and V is TRBV20-1; 12 bases align to TRBD1. With 1 base clipped from V and 3 bases from J, the junction kept 6 bases outside the gene matches. Germline V gene sequence: CDR1 DFQATT, CDR2 SNEGSKA (reference sequence). The CDR3 has 17 residues. This chain's CDR3 is CSARAGTGGVSNEKLFF. CDR3 nucleotides: TGCAGTGCTAGAGCAGGGACAGGGGGCGTCTCTAATGAAAAACTGTTTTTT.

The sample holds a few counts of this clonotype. This sequence joins TRBV20-1 and TRBJ2-3; D assignment may be TRBD1 or TRBD2 (5 bases each). CDR1 and CDR2 from the germline V gene are DFQATT and SNEGSKA (reference sequence). The ends were cut back, 0 bases at V and 6 bases at J, with 13 bases in the middle. The CDR3 loop spans 14 amino acids. The CDR3 DNA follows: TGCAGTGCTAGAGATATCCCGGGGCGGGATACGCAGTATTTT. Translation: CSARDIPGRDTQYF.

At least ten counts were recorded for this clonotype. V gene TRBV5-6 combines with J gene TRBJ2-3; D ambiguous. The CDR3 is 11 residues long. V dropped 1 base and J dropped 8 bases, with 5 bases sitting between them. Germline lookup yields CDR1 SGHDT and CDR2 YYEEEE. In nucleotides, the CDR3 is TGTGCCAGCAGCTTGATGGGTACGCAGTATTTT. Protein product: CASSLMGTQYF.

This clonotype showed up many times. The chain has TRBV3-1 and TRBJ2-7; D is unclear. This CDR3 is 14 amino acids long. V was shortened by 1 base and J by 2 bases, with 9 bases between the two germline ends. Per the germline V gene, CDR1 is LGHDT and CDR2 is YNNKEL (reference sequence). The CDR3 is CASSQALWPYEQYF. The CDR3 nucleotides read TGTGCCAGCAGCCAAGCCCTGTGGCCCTACGAGCAGTACTTC.

This clonotype was observed many times. The V and J genes are TRBV12-3 or TRBV12-4 and TRBJ1-4, with no clear D. V was shortened by 5 bases and J by 4 bases, with 11 bases between the two germline ends. This CDR3 region has 14 residues. The chain's CDR3 is CASSRGHLNEKLFF. The DNA for the CDR3 is TGTGCCAGCAGTCGTGGCCATCTTAATGAAAAACTGTTTTTT.

At least ten counts were recorded for this clonotype. The gene calls are TRBV28 and TRBJ1-5, with TRBD1 identical over 10 bases. Germline CDR1 and CDR2: MDHEN and SYDVKM. CDR3 size: 19 residues. Trimming cost V 5 bases and J 7 bases; bases outside gene matches: 20. CDR3 in amino acids: CASSSPKGGDRGAGQPQHF. CDR3 bases: TGTGCCAGCAGTAGCCCTAAGGGTGGGGACAGGGGTGCAGGGCAGCCCCAGCATTTT. Full variable domain (outside the CDR3, taken from reference TRBV28 and TRBJ1-5): DVKVTQSSRYLVKRTGEKVFLECVQDMDHENMFWYRQDPGLGLRLIYFSYDVKMKEKGDIPEGYSVSREKKERFSLILESASTNQTSMYLCASSSPKGGDRGAGQPQHFGDGTRLSIL.